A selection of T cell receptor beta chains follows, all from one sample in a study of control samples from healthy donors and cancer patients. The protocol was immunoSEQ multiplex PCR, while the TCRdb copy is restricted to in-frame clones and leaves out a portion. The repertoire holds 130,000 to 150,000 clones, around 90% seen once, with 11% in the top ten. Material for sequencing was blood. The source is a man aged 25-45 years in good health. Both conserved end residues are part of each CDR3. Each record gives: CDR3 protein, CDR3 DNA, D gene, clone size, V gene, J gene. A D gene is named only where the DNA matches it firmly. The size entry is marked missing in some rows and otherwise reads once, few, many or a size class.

CASSPLGREATGELFF	TGTGCCAGCAGCCCGTTGGGACGGGAGGCCACCGGGGAGCTGTTTTTT	TRBD2	.	TRBV7-9	TRBJ2-2
CASSLMGTGGNTEAFF	TGTGCCAGCAGTTTAATGGGTACAGGGGGGAACACTGAAGCTTTCTTT	TRBD1	.	TRBV28	TRBJ1-1
CASSQDSRSYTEAFF	TGTGCCAGCAGCCAAGATTCCAGAAGCTACACTGAAGCTTTCTTT	.	.	TRBV3-1/TRBV3-2	TRBJ1-1
CASKTGGFGGYTF	TGTGCCAGCAAGACAGGGGGCTTCGGTGGCTACACCTTC	TRBD1	.	TRBV2	TRBJ1-2
CASSTYSGSSYNEQFF	TGTGCCAGCAGCACCTATAGCGGGAGCTCCTACAATGAGCAGTTCTTC	TRBD2	.	TRBV11-1	TRBJ2-1
CASSQLGRTGELFF	TGTGCCAGCAGCCAACTCGGGAGGACCGGGGAGCTGTTTTTT	TRBD2	.	TRBV3-1/TRBV3-2	TRBJ2-2
CASSPQSYNSPLHF	TGTGCCAGCAGCCCACAGAGCTATAATTCACCCCTCCACTTT	.	.	TRBV28	TRBJ1-6
CASSGEIAALTDTQYF	TGTGCCAGCAGTGGAGAGATAGCGGCACTCACAGATACGCAGTATTTT	.	.	TRBV6-1	TRBJ2-3
CASSKGRGTDNEQFF	TGTGCCAGCAGCAAAGGACGGGGGACCGACAATGAGCAGTTCTTC	.	.	TRBV21-1	TRBJ2-1
CSASLAGPNQPQHF	TGCAGTGCTAGTTTGGCAGGGCCGAATCAGCCCCAGCATTTT	.	once	TRBV20-1	TRBJ1-5
CASSLGPGLATGGYNEQFF	TGTGCCAGCAGCTTAGGGCCGGGACTAGCGACCGGAGGCTACAATGAGCAGTTCTTC	TRBD2	once	TRBV11-3	TRBJ2-1
CASSTQRTGWIPYGYTF	TGTGCCAGTAGTACTCAGCGGACAGGGTGGATCCCCTATGGCTACACCTTC	TRBD1	.	TRBV19	TRBJ1-2
CASGPASNEQFF	TGTGCTAGTGGGCCGGCGAGCAATGAGCAGTTCTTC	.	.	TRBV12-5	TRBJ2-1
CASRQGTTGELFF	TGTGCCAGCAGACAGGGGACCACCGGGGAGCTGTTTTTT	TRBD1	.	TRBV6-5	TRBJ2-2